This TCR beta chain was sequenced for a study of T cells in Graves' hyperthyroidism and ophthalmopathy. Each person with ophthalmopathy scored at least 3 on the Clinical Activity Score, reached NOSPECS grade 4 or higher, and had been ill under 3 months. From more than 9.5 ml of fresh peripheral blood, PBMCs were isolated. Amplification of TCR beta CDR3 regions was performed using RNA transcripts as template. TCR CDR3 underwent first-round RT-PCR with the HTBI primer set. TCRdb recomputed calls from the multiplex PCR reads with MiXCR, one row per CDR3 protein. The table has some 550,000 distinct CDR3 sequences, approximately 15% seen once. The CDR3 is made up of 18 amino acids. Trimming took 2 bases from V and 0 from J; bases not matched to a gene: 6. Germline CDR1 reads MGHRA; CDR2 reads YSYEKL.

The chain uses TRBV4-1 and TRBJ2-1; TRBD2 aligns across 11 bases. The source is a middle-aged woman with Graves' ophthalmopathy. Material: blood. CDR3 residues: CASSQLRTSGYSYNEQFF. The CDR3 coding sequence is TGCGCCAGCAGCCAACTCAGGACTAGCGGGTACTCCTACAATGAGCAGTTCTTC.